This passage covers 27 T cell receptor beta chains from one sample sequenced in a study of blood T cell repertoires in COVID-19. Generated by immunoSEQ multiplex PCR, the TCRdb table keeps only in-frame clones and is missing some. The sample yields 250,000 to 300,000 clones, 88% seen once. Sequenced: peripheral blood. These TCRs come from a woman between 35 and 50 years old who had recovered from COVID-19.

V usage is TRBV2 and J usage is TRBJ2-3, with 10 nucleotides matching TRBD2. This CDR3 is built from 17 residues. Germline CDR1 SNHLY, CDR2 FYNNEI. Trimming cost V 2 bases and J 3 bases; bases outside gene matches: 8. This CDR3 is CASSEYGVSGRTDTQYF. The CDR3 DNA reads TGTGCCAGCAGTGAATATGGTGTTAGCGGGAGGACAGATACGCAGTATTTT.

This rearrangement joins TRBV3-1 (or the pseudogene TRBV3-2) to TRBJ1-1, with TRBD1 matching over 9 bases. The CDR3 extends over 17 amino acids. In germline, CDR1 is LGHDT, CDR2 YNNKEL (reference sequence). V lost 3 bases, J lost 0 bases, and 8 bases stayed unmatched. CDR3 protein: CASSHTAGQGLNTEAFF. CDR3 nucleotides: TGTGCCAGCAGCCATACGGCCGGACAGGGGTTGAACACTGAAGCTTTCTTT.

The chain couples TRBV23-1 to TRBJ2-7, with 7 bases fitting TRBD1. TRBV23-1 is classed as an ORF, of uncertain function. This CDR3 comprises 14 residues. The J segment lost 3 bases and the V segment lost 0 bases, leaving 2 bases of the junction unmatched. CDR3 sequence (DNA): TGCGCCAGCAGTCAATCGGCAGGGGGCTACGAGCAGTACGTC. This sequence encodes CASSQSAGGYEQYV.

The J gene is TRBJ2-3, the V gene TRBV9, with 8 bases lining up with TRBD2. CDR1 is SGDLS and CDR2 is YYNGEE in the germline V gene. This CDR3 contains 15 residues. V was clipped by 0 bases and J by 3 bases; unmatched bases: 3. Here the CDR3 reads CASSVVERETDTQYF. CDR3 nucleotide sequence: TGTGCCAGCAGCGTAGTGGAGCGGGAGACAGATACGCAGTATTTT.

J is TRBJ2-7 and V is TRBV6-1, with TRBD1 identical over 8 bases. This CDR3 contains 15 residues. Germline-derived CDR1 and CDR2 are MNHNS and SASEGT. The trim removed 3 bases at V and 5 bases at J, leaving 9 bases unmatched. The CDR3: CASSDWQGARNEQYV. The CDR3, as DNA: TGTGCCAGCAGTGATTGGCAGGGGGCAAGGAACGAGCAGTACGTC.

The J gene is TRBJ2-4, the V gene TRBV9; 7 bases align to TRBD2. The CDR3 sequence is 16 residues long. The germline gives CDR1 SGDLS, CDR2 YYNGEE. J was trimmed by 1 base and V by 4 bases; bases with no gene match: 8. Here the CDR3 reads CASSPGRERAKNIQYF. CDR3 nucleotides: TGTGCCAGCAGCCCCGGGCGGGAGAGGGCCAAAAACATTCAGTACTTC. Full variable domain (missing parts from reference TRBV9 and TRBJ2-4): DSGVTQTPKHLITATGQRVTLRCSPRSGDLSVYWYQQSLDQGLQFLIQYYNGEERAKGNILERFSAQQFPDLHSELNLSSLELGDSALYFCASSPGRERAKNIQYFGAGTRLSVL.

This clone was counted many times. The rearrangement uses TRBV5-1 and TRBJ2-7; a weak D match, TRBD1 (6 bases). The CDR3 loop spans 15 amino acids. Germline CDR1 is SGHRS and CDR2 is YFSETQ. V was shortened by 0 bases and J by 6 bases, with 16 bases between the two germline ends. CDR3 sequence: CASSLEAGAAFEQYF. In nucleotides, the CDR3 is TGCGCCAGCAGCTTGGAGGCAGGGGCGGCCTTCGAGCAGTACTTC.

This sequence joins TRBV3-1 (or the pseudogene TRBV3-2) and TRBJ2-1; 11 bases match TRBD2. Per germline, CDR1 LGHDT and CDR2 YNNKEL (reference sequence). Trimming at V came to 2 bases and at J to 7 bases, leaving 4 bases not matched to a gene. The CDR3 runs to 15 residues. For the CDR3, the DNA is TGTGCCAGCAGCCAACTAGCGGGAGGCGGGAATGAGCAGTTCTTC. Its translation is CASSQLAGGGNEQFF.

The chain joins TRBV2 to TRBJ2-2; 7 bases are shared with TRBD1. The germline CDR1 and CDR2 sequences are SNHLY and FYNNEI. The CDR3 spans 15 residues. V lost 10 bases and J lost 4; bases outside the gene matches: 12. The CDR3 DNA reads as TGTGCCACCATCCGACAGGGTTTGAGCACCGGGGAGCTGTTTTTT. It is translated as CATIRQGLSTGELFF.

This rearrangement joins TRBV24-1 to TRBJ2-1; no clear D. The CDR3 covers 15 residues. Germline V CDR1 and CDR2: KGHDR, SFDVKD. The V gene lost 7 bases and the J gene lost 3 bases, with 15 bases spanning the gap. The CDR3 loop is CATSQADILYNEQFF. As DNA, the CDR3 is TGTGCCACCAGCCAAGCAGACATCCTCTACAATGAGCAGTTCTTC.

The rearrangement links TRBV6-1 to TRBJ2-3, with 11 positions matching TRBD2. Per the germline V gene, CDR1 is MNHNS and CDR2 is SASEGT. The CDR3 extends over 15 amino acids. J lost 6 bases, V lost 3 bases, and 5 bases had no gene match. DNA of the CDR3: TGTGCCAGCAGTGACCCGGGACTAGCGGCCGATACGCAGTATTTT. Amino acids: CASSDPGLAADTQYF.

The chain links TRBV24-1 to TRBJ1-2; 11 bases are shared with TRBD1. Germline trimming cut 4 bases from V and 4 bases from J; bases unmatched to any gene: 13. CDR3 length: 18 amino acids. The germline V gene has CDR1 KGHDR and CDR2 SFDVKD. The CDR3 spells CATSDPTGRTGGGYGYTF. DNA of the CDR3: TGTGCCACCAGTGACCCCACCGGACGGACAGGGGGCGGCTATGGCTACACCTTC.

V and J are TRBV18 and TRBJ1-1; D is unresolved. V dropped 4 bases and J dropped 4 bases, with 10 bases sitting between them. The germline V gene has CDR1 KGHSH and CDR2 LQKENI. The CDR3 runs to 13 residues. The CDR3 protein is CASSRPPGTEAFF. The DNA of the CDR3 is TGTGCCAGCTCACGGCCCCCGGGCACTGAAGCTTTCTTT.

The genes are TRBV6-6 and TRBJ1-2, with D possibly matching TRBD1 (5 bases). CDR1 and CDR2 (germline): MNHNY, SVGAGI (reference sequence). V was shortened by 2 bases and J by 10 bases, with 20 bases between the two germline ends. The CDR3 spans 15 residues. The CDR3 coding sequence is TGTGCCAGCAGTTACCCGAGCGGGCGACAGTACCTCTACACCTTC. Its translation is CASSYPSGRQYLYTF.

The chain has TRBV6-4 and TRBJ1-2, with D unresolved. V was trimmed by 0 bases and J by 8 bases, leaving 10 bases between them. Germline CDR1 MRHNA, CDR2 SNTAGT. This CDR3 has 13 amino acids. The CDR3 nucleotides read TGTGCCAGCAGTGACTCCTGGTGGCGGGGCTACACCTTC. This gives the protein CASSDSWWRGYTF.

The chain is built from TRBV19 and TRBJ2-2, with 8 bases matching TRBD2. The CDR3 contains 16 residues. Looked up from germline, CDR1 is LNHDA and CDR2 is SQIVND (reference sequence). With 5 bases clipped from V and 10 bases from J, the junction kept 15 bases outside the gene matches. The CDR3 bases are TGTGCCAGTAGTCAGCCGGGACTAGGGGACCGGGTGGAGCTGTTTTTT. This sequence encodes CASSQPGLGDRVELFF. The full variable domain, rest sourced from reference TRBV19 and TRBJ2-2, is DGGITQSPKYLFRKEGQNVTLSCEQNLNHDAMYWYRQDPGQGLRLIYYSQIVNDFQKGDIAEGYSVSREKKESFPLTVTSAQKNPTAFYLCASSQPGLGDRVELFFGEGSRLTVL.

CDR3 loop: CASSLTIAGNTGELFF. Written as DNA, the CDR3 is TGCGCCAGCAGCTTGACCATAGCGGGGAACACCGGGGAGCTGTTTTTT. This chain uses TRBV5-1 with TRBJ2-2; TRBD2 agrees at 7 bases. Losses at the gene ends were 1 base for V and 1 base for J; bases not matched to a gene: 4. The CDR3 sequence is 16 residues long. The germline gives CDR1 SGHRS, CDR2 YFSETQ. Full variable domain (outside the CDR3, taken from reference TRBV5-1 and TRBJ2-2): KAGVTQTPRYLIKTRGQQVTLSCSPISGHRSVSWYQQTPGQGLQFLFEYFSETQRNKGNFPGRFSGRQFSNSRSEMNVSTLELGDSALYLCASSLTIAGNTGELFFGEGSRLTVL.

J is TRBJ1-2 and V is TRBV10-3; D is ambiguous. The V gene's germline CDR1 is ENHRY and CDR2 SYGVKD. This CDR3 region has 13 residues. V was clipped by 1 base and J by 5 bases, with 8 bases between them. The CDR3 loop is CAISEFAGYGYTF. The DNA for the CDR3 is TGTGCCATCAGTGAGTTTGCGGGGTATGGCTACACCTTC.

The chain employs TRBV6-2 or TRBV6-3 and TRBJ2-3, with D tentatively TRBD1 (6 bases). V gave up 2 bases and J gave up 2 bases, with 14 bases separating them. This CDR3 region has 16 residues. CDR1 is MNHEY and CDR2 is SVGEGT in the germline V gene. DNA of the CDR3: TGTGCCAGCAGTTACGGGCGGCAGGGGAACACAGATACGCAGTATTTT. Its protein product is CASSYGRQGNTDTQYF.

The rearrangement links TRBV19 to TRBJ1-5, with 10 bases fitting TRBD1. CDR1 LNHDA and CDR2 SQIVND come from the germline V gene (reference sequence). The CDR3 runs to 15 residues. V shed 3 bases and J 6 bases; nucleotides not matched to a gene: 5. CDR3 amino acids: CASSMWGQGSQPQHF. The CDR3 nucleotides are TGTGCCAGTAGTATGTGGGGACAGGGGAGTCAGCCCCAGCATTTT.

The rearrangement joins TRBV12-3 or TRBV12-4 to TRBJ2-1, with D maybe TRBD1 (6 bases). The germline V and J ends were trimmed by 6 bases and 12 bases, with 15 bases remaining between them. The CDR3 is 12 amino acids. For the CDR3, the DNA is TGTGCCAGCAGCCTCTCAGGGGTAGGGCAGTTCTTC. Translation gives CASSLSGVGQFF.

The genes are TRBV9 and TRBJ1-1; 7 bases line up with TRBD1. Per the germline V gene, CDR1 is SGDLS and CDR2 is YYNGEE. V lost 1 base to trimming and J lost 8 bases; unmatched junction nucleotides: 2. This CDR3 has 12 amino acids. The CDR3 nucleotides are TGTGCCAGCAGCGTAAGGGGGCCCGAAGCTTTCTTT. Translated: CASSVRGPEAFF. Together with reference TRBV9 and TRBJ1-1, the CDR3 gives the full variable domain: DSGVTQTPKHLITATGQRVTLRCSPRSGDLSVYWYQQSLDQGLQFLIQYYNGEERAKGNILERFSAQQFPDLHSELNLSSLELGDSALYFCASSVRGPEAFFGQGTRLTVV.

The rearrangement joins TRBV7-9 to TRBJ1-1; D ambiguous. The CDR3 consists of 13 residues. Trimming took off 5 bases at V and 1 base at J, with 8 bases between the two ends. The germline CDR1 and CDR2 sequences are SEHNR and FQNEAQ (reference sequence). Written as DNA, the CDR3 is TGTGCCAGCAGCCCCGGGGAGAACACTGAAGCTTTCTTT. Amino acids: CASSPGENTEAFF.

The chain carries TRBV2 and TRBJ2-3; 8 positions match TRBD2. The V gene's germline CDR1 is SNHLY and CDR2 FYNNEI. This CDR3 has 15 residues. Trimming removed 6 bases from V and 1 base from J; junction bases left unmatched: 6. CDR3 protein: CASSAQTSGTDTQYF. The CDR3 DNA is TGTGCCAGCAGCGCTCAGACTAGCGGCACAGATACGCAGTATTTT. Full variable domain (outside the CDR3, taken from reference TRBV2 and TRBJ2-3): EPEVTQTPSHQVTQMGQEVILRCVPISNHLYFYWYRQILGQKVEFLVSFYNNEISEKSEIFDDQFSVERPDGSNFTLKIRSTKLEDSAMYFCASSAQTSGTDTQYFGPGTRLTVL.

This chain joins TRBV5-1 and TRBJ2-3, with 12 bases fitting TRBD2. The germline CDR1 and CDR2 sequences are SGHRS and YFSETQ. This CDR3 comprises 15 residues. The trim removed 6 bases at V and 5 bases at J, leaving 7 bases unmatched. The CDR3 here is CASTQLAGGGDTQYF. For the CDR3, the DNA is TGCGCCAGCACCCAACTAGCGGGAGGAGGAGATACGCAGTATTTT.

The V gene is TRBV6-5, the J gene TRBJ2-7; 8 nucleotides line up with TRBD1. Trimming removed 6 bases from V and 3 bases from J; junction bases left unmatched: 7. Germline V gene lookup returns CDR1 MNHEY and CDR2 SVGAGI. CDR3 length: 14 amino acids. The DNA for the CDR3 is TGTGCCAGCAGCTTAGAACAGGGGGGCTACGAGCAGTACTTC. This translates into CASSLEQGGYEQYF.

The chain employs TRBV30 and TRBJ2-1; maybe TRBD2 (6 bases). Germline V gene sequence: CDR1 GTSNPN, CDR2 SVGIG (reference sequence). V dropped 1 base and J dropped 10 bases, with 14 bases sitting between them. The CDR3 totals 13 residues. The CDR3 is CAWSGDGSGEQFF. The CDR3 nucleotides are TGTGCCTGGAGTGGGGACGGGAGTGGGGAGCAGTTCTTC.